This TCR beta chain originates from a study of CD8 T cells in Susac syndrome (dated by TCRdb to about 2019). Study-wide context: Repertoire sequencing was used to test whether CD8+ T cell activation and differentiation in Susac syndrome was antigen driven. Broader findings and caveats from the paper: The study acknowledged that relatively few individuals were included in the TCR sequencing and HLA analysis.

Based on the germline V gene, the CDR1 and CDR2 sequences are SGHTA and FQGNSA. Trimming accounts for 5 bases at V and 2 bases at J, while the number of junction bases matched to no gene is 8. The CDR3 measures 15 amino acids from cysteine to phenylalanine. The entry retains the CDR3 DNA only, 45 bases that are in frame from base 1. Peripheral blood CD8+ and CD4+ T cells from healthy donors, Susac syndrome patients and multiple sclerosis patients were profiled using high-throughput TCR beta sequencing. The multiple sclerosis controls were treatment-naive patients who had stable or active relapsing-remitting disease and met the revised McDonald criteria. Bulk CD8+ and CD4+ T cells were purified magnetically by negative isolation, whereas CD8+ TEMRA cells were enriched by FACS. Blood was drawn into EDTA tubes, processed within 24 hours, and PBMCs were isolated by density gradient centrifugation. PBMCs intended for TCR sequencing were cryopreserved in liquid nitrogen and thawed later in a water bath at 37 degrees C. The sorted or isolated CD4+, CD8+ and CD8+ TEMRA cells reached a purity of at least 90%.

Details on this clonotype: Its antigen has not been determined. No qualities accompany the bases; no much larger clone lies one base away.

RNA was extracted using the RNeasy kit, and roughly 0.45 to 1 microgram was reverse transcribed with random hexamers. TCR beta CDR3 regions were amplified with the immunoSEQ multiplex PCR assay covering 54 Vbeta and 13 Jbeta segments. Bias from PCR amplification was corrected by using a synthetic template baseline for primer optimization and for computational correction. As for the original processing: Reads were annotated to V, D and J genes per IMGT and analyzed with immunoSEQ Analyzer, keeping only productive sequences. Clonality was computed as one minus Shannon entropy normalized by log2 of the number of productive unique sequences. For each patient and control, public and private clones were evaluated among the 100 most prevalent clones. Clones were defined as Susac-specific if absent from the healthy and MS cohorts, from roughly 1,100 published viral clones and from other ImmuneACCESS disease sequences. TCRdb handled the public reads itself, with Q25 trimming in fastp and clone calling in MiXCR, and kept productive beta chains. Every distinct CDR3 protein forms one entry, paired with its most common genes and DNA. TCRdb's processing, not the study's, gives the V and J calls here. Within this sample are over 300,000 distinct CDR3 sequences, with roughly nine tenths of them counted one time only. Of the sample, over 0.065% falls within the top ten clones.

The V gene is TRBV7-2 and the J gene is TRBJ2-7; 8 bases in the junction line up with TRBD1. The source material was CD4+ T cells from PBMCs. The sequence was obtained from a human donor with multiple sclerosis. The CDR3 protein sequence reads: CASSPRTGSPYEQYF. The DNA reads TGTGCCAGCAGCCCCCGGACAGGGTCCCCCTACGAGCAGTACTTC.